This T cell receptor beta chain originates from a study of blood T cell repertoires in COVID-19. CDR1 and CDR2 from the germline V gene are SNHLY and FYNNEI. The CDR3 is 14 residues long. Between the trimmed V and J ends, which lost 6 bases and 2 bases, there was a span of 12 bases. Study processing details: Amplification of reference gene primers provided the estimated nucleated cell counts. TCRdb's copy holds only in-frame clones and misses some; the assay was immunoSEQ multiplex PCR. V, J and clone size derive from that table, while D and trimming were established from the DNA sequence. The sample lists approximately 220,000 clones; 88% were seen once.

This receptor was identified in a woman in her 30s who had recovered from COVID-19. The sample consisted of PBMCs or T cells enriched from blood (not recorded which). This sequence joins TRBV2 and TRBJ2-3; D may be TRBD2 (6 bases). The CDR3 DNA is TGTGCCAGCAGCTCGGGAGTTTCCACAGATACGCAGTATTTT. This translates into CASSSGVSTDTQYF.